The entry below gives a single T cell receptor beta chain sequence along with its context. This specimen belongs to a study of blood T cell repertoires in COVID-19. Background on the study: Sites across the United States, Italy and Spain contributed samples from acute and convalescent COVID-19. Sources were T cells, B-cell-depleted T cells, or PBMCs; the material itself was cDNA or gDNA.

The germline V gene has CDR1 SGDLS and CDR2 YYNGEE. Trimming took 0 bases from V and 4 from J; bases not matched to a gene: 2. There are 15 residues in the CDR3. Original processing methods: Scientists estimated how many nucleated cells there were by amplifying reference gene primers. The data were produced by immunoSEQ multiplex PCR, yet TCRdb's version contains in-frame clones alone and is incomplete. Clonal size and the V and J genes are those of that table, whereas D and trimming came from the DNA. Of around 200,000 clones in the sample, approximately 82% are singletons; the top ten hold approximately 9%.

The chain links TRBV9 to TRBJ2-2; 8 positions match TRBD2. Sequenced: peripheral blood. This TCR was recovered from a man aged 35 to 55 with active or convalescent COVID-19. The CDR3 sequence is CASSVEAGATGELFF. The CDR3 DNA follows: TGTGCCAGCAGCGTAGAAGCGGGGGCCACCGGGGAGCTGTTTTTT.